One sample yielded the 32 T cell receptor beta chains listed below, sequenced in a study of blood T cells in healthy people across ages. The authors ran a second PCR of about 7 to 12 cycles using a sample-barcoded 5' primer and a J-beta primer mix. TCRdb re-called the 5' RACE reads through MiXCR, storing one row per CDR3 protein. The sample comprises about 970,000 distinct CDR3 sequences, roughly half of which are singletons, and 20% to 25% rests with the top ten. The sample consisted of blood. These receptors were obtained from a woman aged 60 to 75 in good health.

The V call is TRBV15, the J call TRBJ2-5; possible D gene TRBD1, 6 bases. The end of the DNA aligns better with TRBJ2-7, so the J call may be wrong. The CDR3 loop spans 15 amino acids. Germline V gene lookup returns CDR1 LNHNV and CDR2 YYDKDF (reference sequence). Here the CDR3 DNA reads TGTGCCACCAGCAGTACAGGGTGGGTGCTTGACGAGCAGTACTTC. It is translated as CATSSTGWVLDEQYF.

The chain couples TRBV3-1 to TRBJ2-1, with D unresolved. Germline assignment: CDR1 LGHDT and CDR2 YNNKEL (reference sequence). V was cut by 4 bases and J by 6 bases, with 7 bases left in between. The CDR3 extends over 12 amino acids. The CDR3 reads CASSRHTNEQFF. In DNA, the CDR3 is TGTGCCAGCAGCCGACACACCAATGAGCAGTTCTTC.

This clonotype was detected a few times. The rearrangement links TRBV5-1 to TRBJ2-5, with D hard to call. Trimming pared 0 bases from V and 1 base from J, leaving 13 bases between. CDR3 length equals 16 residues. Germline CDR1 is SGHRS and CDR2 is YFSETQ. The CDR3 region has the DNA TGCGCCAGCAGCTTGGCCCTGGGCCAGCTCCAAGAGACCCAGTACTTC. Translation gives CASSLALGQLQETQYF.

The chain uses TRBV10-3 and TRBJ2-2; D not resolved. The CDR3 consists of 12 residues. V lost 2 bases and J 2 bases, leaving 0 bases between the germline ends. Germline V lookup: CDR1 ENHRY, CDR2 SYGVKD. CDR3 protein: CAISENTGELFF. The CDR3 nucleotides are TGTGCCATCAGTGAGAACACCGGGGAGCTGTTTTTT.

This clonotype has only one observation. The V and J genes are TRBV2 and TRBJ2-5; TRBD2 aligns across 12 bases. V was clipped by 6 bases and J by 5 bases; unmatched bases: 7. Germline lookup yields CDR1 SNHLY and CDR2 FYNNEI. The CDR3 is 15 residues long. CDR3 in amino acids: CASSASSGRAETQYF. DNA for the CDR3: TGTGCCAGCAGCGCCTCTAGCGGGAGGGCCGAGACCCAGTACTTC.

The chain couples TRBV20-1 to TRBJ2-1; 8 bases fit TRBD2. The CDR3 loop spans 15 amino acids. J was trimmed by 6 bases and V by 2 bases; bases with no gene match: 9. The germline CDR1 and CDR2 sequences are DFQATT and SNEGSKA (reference sequence). CDR3 loop: CSARQREFLINEQFF. The DNA of the CDR3 is TGCAGTGCTAGACAGCGGGAGTTTTTGATCAATGAGCAGTTCTTC.

The V and J genes are TRBV20-1 and TRBJ2-1, with D possibly being TRBD2 (6 bases). The V end lost 6 bases, the J end lost 9 bases, and 21 bases lay between the germline ends. Germline V gene sequence: CDR1 DFQATT, CDR2 SNEGSKA (reference sequence). CDR3 size: 14 residues. This CDR3 reads CSAPPGLLDGEQFF. In DNA, the CDR3 is TGCAGTGCCCCCCCGGGACTTCTGGACGGTGAGCAGTTCTTC.

This clonotype was observed a few times. The chain joins TRBV3-1 to TRBJ2-5, with 8 bases that match TRBD2. The CDR3 consists of 15 residues. V was pared by 2 bases and J by 2 bases, with 4 bases of the junction left unmatched. Per germline, CDR1 LGHDT and CDR2 YNNKEL (reference sequence). CDR3 DNA sequence: TGTGCCAGCAGCCAATCGACTAGCGCTCAAGAGACCCAGTACTTC. Its translation is CASSQSTSAQETQYF.

The chain employs TRBV9 and TRBJ1-2, with D uncertain. Germline V gives CDR1 SGDLS, CDR2 YYNGEE. CDR3 length equals 13 residues. V lost 4 bases, J lost 0 bases, and 7 bases lay in between. The CDR3 bases are TGTGCCAGCAGCCAAGAGTCTAACTATGGCTACACCTTC. This sequence encodes CASSQESNYGYTF.

The rearrangement joins TRBV2 to TRBJ2-2; possible D gene TRBD2, 6 bases. Germline values: CDR1 SNHLY, CDR2 FYNNEI. This CDR3 is built from 18 residues. V dropped 3 bases and J dropped 2 bases, with 19 bases sitting between them. The CDR3 nucleotides are TGTGCCAGCAGTGACTCACAACAGCTAGCGTATAACACCGGGGAGCTGTTTTTT. Amino acids: CASSDSQQLAYNTGELFF.

This clonotype was observed many times. The V and J genes are TRBV4-2 and TRBJ2-6; D not resolved. Germline CDR1 LGHNA, CDR2 YNFKEQ. V shed 1 base and J shed 0 bases, with 7 bases lying between them. The CDR3 consists of 16 residues. CDR3 amino acids: CASSQGGRSGANVLTF. The CDR3 coding sequence is TGTGCCAGCAGCCAAGGCGGCCGCTCTGGGGCCAACGTCCTGACTTTC.

CDR3 protein: CASSGGFSGGELFF. The CDR3 nucleotides are TGTGCCAGCAGCGGCGGCTTTTCGGGCGGGGAGCTGTTTTTT. The V call is TRBV7-2, the J call TRBJ2-2; D remains ambiguous. This CDR3 spans 14 amino acids. The germline CDR1 and CDR2 sequences are SGHTA and FQGNSA. Deletions cut 5 bases from V and 7 bases from J, with 14 bases between.

J is TRBJ2-1 and V is TRBV28; weak D call: TRBD2 (5 bases). From germline, CDR1 is MDHEN and CDR2 SYDVKM. Deletions cut 6 bases from V and 5 bases from J, with 17 bases between. The CDR3 contains 15 residues. The CDR3 DNA is TGTGCCAGCAGCCGGGGAGACACCGGACACAATGAGCAGTTCTTC. Translating gives CASSRGDTGHNEQFF.

The chain links TRBV3-1 to TRBJ1-5, with TRBD1 as a possible D gene (6 bases). The CDR3 spans 16 residues. V was cut by 1 base and J by 0 bases, with 10 bases left in between. Germline CDR1 LGHDT, CDR2 YNNKEL (reference sequence). CDR3 loop: CASSQGGHLSNQPQHF. DNA of the CDR3: TGTGCCAGCAGCCAAGGGGGACATCTTAGCAATCAGCCCCAGCATTTT.

The V call is TRBV5-1, the J call TRBJ2-5, with 8 bases aligning to TRBD1. The CDR3 is made up of 14 amino acids. Germline trimming cut 6 bases from V and 11 bases from J; bases unmatched to any gene: 15. The germline gives CDR1 SGHRS, CDR2 YFSETQ. The DNA for the CDR3 is TGCGCCAGCAATGACGGACAGGGTTGGAATGAGCAGTACTTC. Encoded protein: CASNDGQGWNEQYF. Full variable domain (rest looked up from reference TRBV5-1 and TRBJ2-5): KAGVTQTPRYLIKTRGQQVTLSCSPISGHRSVSWYQQTPGQGLQFLFEYFSETQRNKGNFPGRFSGRQFSNSRSEMNVSTLELGDSALYLCASNDGQGWNEQYFGPGTRLLVL.

The chain is built from TRBV7-6 and TRBJ1-1; D gene uncertain. Trimming took off 4 bases at V and 0 bases at J, with 30 bases between the two ends. Germline assignment: CDR1 SGHVS and CDR2 FNYEAQ. The CDR3 length is 21 residues. The CDR3: CASSSPAAFTWKLAMNTEAFF. The CDR3, as DNA: TGTGCCAGCAGCTCCCCCGCCGCTTTTACATGGAAGTTGGCCATGAACACTGAAGCTTTCTTT.

This clonotype showed up just a few times. J is TRBJ2-4 and V is TRBV12-3 or TRBV12-4; TRBD1 might be the D (6 bases). The CDR3 has 14 amino acids. V lost 6 bases, J lost 4 bases, and 13 bases lay in between. The chain's CDR3 is CASSRGHTKNIQYF. As DNA, the CDR3 is TGTGCCAGCAGCCGGGGACATACTAAAAACATTCAGTACTTC.

V usage is TRBV6-5 and J usage is TRBJ2-3; D gene ambiguous. The CDR3 totals 13 residues. The V gene lost 4 bases and the J gene lost 5 bases, with 10 bases spanning the gap. Germline V gene lookup returns CDR1 MNHEY and CDR2 SVGAGI. The CDR3: CASSSRWVDTQYF. The CDR3 DNA reads as TGTGCCAGCAGTTCTCGTTGGGTAGATACGCAGTATTTT.

CDR3 loop: CASSGRQGTYEQYF. In DNA form, the CDR3 reads TGTGCCAGCAGCGGGAGACAGGGGACCTACGAGCAGTACTTC. V is TRBV5-5 and J is TRBJ2-7, with 8 bases that match TRBD1. Germline V gene sequence: CDR1 SGHKS, CDR2 YYEKEE (reference sequence). This CDR3 is 14 amino acids long. Germline trimming cut 4 bases from V and 2 bases from J; bases unmatched to any gene: 5. Complete variable domain (other parts from reference TRBV5-5 and TRBJ2-7): DAGVTQSPTHLIKTRGQQVTLRCSPISGHKSVSWYQQVLGQGPQFIFQYYEKEERGRGNFPDRFSARQFPNYSSELNVNALLLGDSALYLCASSGRQGTYEQYFGPGTRLTVT.

In its sample, this clonotype was seen many times. The chain recombines TRBV6-2 or TRBV6-3 with TRBJ2-2; D unresolved. This CDR3 contains 14 residues. Trimming left V 3 bases short and J 5 bases short, with 10 bases between. Per germline, CDR1 MNHEY and CDR2 SVGEGT. The CDR3 protein is CASSYVAWTGELFF. CDR3 bases: TGTGCCAGCAGTTATGTAGCCTGGACCGGGGAGCTGTTTTTT.

The chain has TRBV4-1 and TRBJ2-7, with D perhaps being TRBD1 or TRBD2 (5 bases each). CDR1 MGHRA and CDR2 YSYEKL come from the germline V gene. Trimming cost V 1 base and J 6 bases, with 10 bases left between them. The CDR3 length is 13 residues. The CDR3 here is CASSQGGVREQYF. The CDR3 DNA follows: TGCGCCAGCAGCCAAGGAGGGGTACGCGAGCAGTACTTC.

The chain carries TRBV30 and TRBJ2-4; TRBD1 aligns across 9 bases. The J call may be wrong; the DNA end is better matched by TRBJ2-7. Germline V gives CDR1 GTSNPN, CDR2 SVGIG (reference sequence). This CDR3 region has 14 residues. CDR3 protein: CAWNLGQGRYEQYF. The DNA for the CDR3 is TGTGCCTGGAACCTTGGACAGGGGCGGTACGAGCAGTACTTC.

The rearrangement joins TRBV27 to TRBJ2-5; TRBD2 agrees at 7 bases. J lost 6 bases, V lost 6 bases, and 10 bases had no gene match. Germline CDR1 is MNHEY and CDR2 is SMNVEV (reference sequence). The CDR3 is 14 amino acids. The CDR3: CASSEMGLLKTQYF. DNA for the CDR3: TGTGCCAGCAGCGAGATGGGACTACTGAAGACCCAGTACTTC.

V gene TRBV20-1 combines with J gene TRBJ2-3; 11 bases align to TRBD2. The V gene's germline CDR1 is DFQATT and CDR2 SNEGSKA (reference sequence). V was clipped by 8 bases and J by 3 bases; unmatched bases: 10. The CDR3 runs to 15 residues. Written as DNA, the CDR3 is TGCAGTCCGTCTCTAGCGGGAGGCCCGACAGATACGCAGTATTTT. It is translated as CSPSLAGGPTDTQYF.

This clonotype was observed a single time. This sequence joins TRBV27 and TRBJ2-4, with 8 bases aligning to TRBD1. Germline V CDR1 and CDR2: MNHEY, SMNVEV (reference sequence). The trim removed 0 bases at V and 8 bases at J, leaving 3 bases unmatched. The CDR3 contains 14 residues. The CDR3 nucleotides are TGTGCCAGCAGTTTATCACAGGGGGAACACATTCAGTACTTC. Encoded protein: CASSLSQGEHIQYF.

The V and J genes are TRBV15 and TRBJ2-5; D call uncertain. CDR1 is LNHNV, CDR2 YYDKDF, per germline (reference sequence). CDR3 length: 8 amino acids. The CDR3 bases are TGTGCTTCGGGGACCCAGTACTTC. Translation: CASGTQYF.

V and J are TRBV2 and TRBJ1-5; TRBD1 is a possible D gene (6 bases). V lost 3 bases, J lost 6 bases, and 15 bases lay in between. The CDR3 sequence is 15 residues long. Germline V gene sequence: CDR1 SNHLY, CDR2 FYNNEI. CDR3: CASSDPGAGAQPQHF. The CDR3 coding sequence is TGTGCCAGCAGTGATCCGGGGGCAGGGGCTCAGCCCCAGCATTTT. The full variable domain, completed using reference TRBV2 and TRBJ1-5, is EPEVTQTPSHQVTQMGQEVILRCVPISNHLYFYWYRQILGQKVEFLVSFYNNEISEKSEIFDDQFSVERPDGSNFTLKIRSTKLEDSAMYFCASSDPGAGAQPQHFGDGTRLSIL.

The rearrangement joins TRBV4-2 to TRBJ2-2; no definite D call. Germline V gives CDR1 LGHNA, CDR2 YNFKEQ. Trimming cost V 0 bases and J 3 bases, with 11 bases left between them. The CDR3 totals 16 residues. Here the CDR3 DNA reads TGTGCCAGCAGCCAAGAACCGGGCTTTGACACCGGGGAGCTGTTTTTT. Translating gives CASSQEPGFDTGELFF.

The chain recombines TRBV6-5 with TRBJ2-4, with TRBD1 as a possible D gene (5 bases). The V end was cut by 5 bases, the J end by 3 bases, with 11 bases between. Per germline, CDR1 MNHEY and CDR2 SVGAGI. The CDR3 extends over 14 amino acids. The CDR3 here is CASSAQDLKNIQYF. DNA for the CDR3: TGTGCCAGCAGTGCACAGGACCTCAAAAACATTCAGTACTTC.

The V gene is TRBV4-3, the J gene TRBJ2-3, with 12 positions matching TRBD2. V was pared by 4 bases and J by 0 bases, with 5 bases of the junction left unmatched. CDR1 LGHNA and CDR2 YSLEER come from the germline V gene. The CDR3 has 17 amino acids. The CDR3 coding sequence is TGCGCCAGCAGCCGAACCGGGACTAGCGGGAGCACAGATACGCAGTATTTT. The encoded protein is CASSRTGTSGSTDTQYF.

This clonotype has just one count. The gene calls are TRBV6-2 or TRBV6-3 and TRBJ2-3; 9 nucleotides match TRBD2. Germline CDR1 and CDR2: MNHEY and SVGEGT. Trimming at V came to 6 bases and at J to 6 bases, leaving 4 bases not matched to a gene. The CDR3 runs to 13 residues. CDR3 protein: CASRGLATDTQYF. The CDR3 region has the DNA TGTGCCAGCAGGGGACTAGCCACCGATACGCAGTATTTT.

This chain joins TRBV10-3 and TRBJ2-5; maybe TRBD2 (7 bases). The CDR3 has 13 residues. Germline V gene sequence: CDR1 ENHRY, CDR2 SYGVKD. Trimming pared 6 bases from V and 4 bases from J, leaving 12 bases between. In DNA, the CDR3 is TGTGCCATCAGGGGGGGGCAGGCAGAGACCCAGTACTTC. This gives the protein CAIRGGQAETQYF.